The clone carrying this T cell receptor beta chain came up once. Its specificity is unknown. The sample comes from a study of cytomegalovirus exposure and HLA in healthy donors. Study results and caveats: Reported findings show TCR beta sequences accurately forecast HLA-A and HLA-B alleles in most subjects. In a later analysis, approximately 18,000 TCR beta sequences were associated with HLA alleles at 0.05 false discovery rate. Overall, approximately 150 TCR beta chains were annotated as cytomegalovirus-associated.

The CDR3 has 10 amino acids. Germline V CDR1 and CDR2: DFQATT, SNEGSKA (reference sequence). V lost 4 bases, J lost 3 bases, and 4 bases lay in between. PCR amplification relied on 60 Vbeta primers (plus 13 Jbeta primers). The assay was immunoSEQ multiplex PCR, and TCRdb's table has in-frame clones only and misses some. The data show over 90,000 clones, roughly 60% seen once. The receptor was isolated from a human donor in good health. The rearrangement uses TRBV20-1 and TRBJ2-7; D uncertain. The material sequenced was PBMCs. CDR3 in DNA: TGCAGTGCTACTAACTACGAGCAGTACTTC. Encoded protein: CSATNYEQYF.